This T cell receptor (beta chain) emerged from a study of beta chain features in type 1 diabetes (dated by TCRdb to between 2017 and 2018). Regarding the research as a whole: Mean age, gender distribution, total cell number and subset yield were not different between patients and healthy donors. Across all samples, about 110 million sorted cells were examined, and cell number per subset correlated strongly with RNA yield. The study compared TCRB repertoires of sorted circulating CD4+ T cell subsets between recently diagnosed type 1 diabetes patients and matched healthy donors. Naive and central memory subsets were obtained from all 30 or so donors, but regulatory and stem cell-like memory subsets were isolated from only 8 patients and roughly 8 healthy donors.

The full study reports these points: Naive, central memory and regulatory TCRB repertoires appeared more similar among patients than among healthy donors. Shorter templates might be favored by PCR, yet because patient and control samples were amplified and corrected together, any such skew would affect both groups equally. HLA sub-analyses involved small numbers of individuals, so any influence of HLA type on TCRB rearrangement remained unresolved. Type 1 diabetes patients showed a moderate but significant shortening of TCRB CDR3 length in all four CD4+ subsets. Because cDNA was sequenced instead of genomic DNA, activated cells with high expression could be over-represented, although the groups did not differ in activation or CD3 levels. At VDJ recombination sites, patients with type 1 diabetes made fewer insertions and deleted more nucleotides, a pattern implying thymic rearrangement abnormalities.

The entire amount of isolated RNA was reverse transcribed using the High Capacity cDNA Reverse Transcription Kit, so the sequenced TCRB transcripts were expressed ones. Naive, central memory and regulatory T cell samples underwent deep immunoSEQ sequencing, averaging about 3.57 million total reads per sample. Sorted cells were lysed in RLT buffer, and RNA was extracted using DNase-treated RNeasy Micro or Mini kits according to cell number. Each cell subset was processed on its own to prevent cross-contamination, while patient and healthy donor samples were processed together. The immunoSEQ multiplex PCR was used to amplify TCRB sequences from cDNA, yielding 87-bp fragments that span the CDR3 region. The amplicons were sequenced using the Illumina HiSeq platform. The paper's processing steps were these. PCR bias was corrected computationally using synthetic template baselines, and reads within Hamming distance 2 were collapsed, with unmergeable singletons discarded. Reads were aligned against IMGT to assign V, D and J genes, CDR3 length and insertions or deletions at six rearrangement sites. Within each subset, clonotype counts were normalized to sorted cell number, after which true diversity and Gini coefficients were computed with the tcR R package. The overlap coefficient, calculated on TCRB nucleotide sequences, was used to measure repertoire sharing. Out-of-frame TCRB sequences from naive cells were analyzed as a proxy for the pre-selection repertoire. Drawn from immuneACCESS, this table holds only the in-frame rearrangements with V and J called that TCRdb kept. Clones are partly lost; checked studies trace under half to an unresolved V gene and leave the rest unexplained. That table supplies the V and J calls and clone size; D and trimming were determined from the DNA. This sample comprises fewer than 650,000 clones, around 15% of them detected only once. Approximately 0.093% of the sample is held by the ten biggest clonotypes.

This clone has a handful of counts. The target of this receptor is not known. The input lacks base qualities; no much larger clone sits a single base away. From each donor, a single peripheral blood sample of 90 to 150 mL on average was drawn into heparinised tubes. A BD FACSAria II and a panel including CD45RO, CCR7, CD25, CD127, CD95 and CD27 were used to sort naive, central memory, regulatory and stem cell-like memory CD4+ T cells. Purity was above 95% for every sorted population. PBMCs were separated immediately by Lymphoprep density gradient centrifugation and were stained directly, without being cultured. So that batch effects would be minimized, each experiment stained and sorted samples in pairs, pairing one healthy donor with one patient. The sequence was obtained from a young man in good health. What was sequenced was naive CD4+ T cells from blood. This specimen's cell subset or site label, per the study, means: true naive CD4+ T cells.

The bases read TGTGCCAGCAGTGAAGTGGAGCTGGGGAGGGCTAGCACAGATACGCAGTATTTT. Translated, it reads CASSEVELGRASTDTQYF. Rearrangement joined TRBV2 to TRBJ2-3; 7 central bases correspond to TRBD2. V trim: 1 base; J trim: 0 bases; unmatched bases: 10. According to the germline V gene, CDR1 reads SNHLY and CDR2 reads FYNNEI. The CDR3, from cysteine to phenylalanine, totals 18 residues. Of the read, only the CDR3 DNA is kept; its 54 bases are in frame from base 1.